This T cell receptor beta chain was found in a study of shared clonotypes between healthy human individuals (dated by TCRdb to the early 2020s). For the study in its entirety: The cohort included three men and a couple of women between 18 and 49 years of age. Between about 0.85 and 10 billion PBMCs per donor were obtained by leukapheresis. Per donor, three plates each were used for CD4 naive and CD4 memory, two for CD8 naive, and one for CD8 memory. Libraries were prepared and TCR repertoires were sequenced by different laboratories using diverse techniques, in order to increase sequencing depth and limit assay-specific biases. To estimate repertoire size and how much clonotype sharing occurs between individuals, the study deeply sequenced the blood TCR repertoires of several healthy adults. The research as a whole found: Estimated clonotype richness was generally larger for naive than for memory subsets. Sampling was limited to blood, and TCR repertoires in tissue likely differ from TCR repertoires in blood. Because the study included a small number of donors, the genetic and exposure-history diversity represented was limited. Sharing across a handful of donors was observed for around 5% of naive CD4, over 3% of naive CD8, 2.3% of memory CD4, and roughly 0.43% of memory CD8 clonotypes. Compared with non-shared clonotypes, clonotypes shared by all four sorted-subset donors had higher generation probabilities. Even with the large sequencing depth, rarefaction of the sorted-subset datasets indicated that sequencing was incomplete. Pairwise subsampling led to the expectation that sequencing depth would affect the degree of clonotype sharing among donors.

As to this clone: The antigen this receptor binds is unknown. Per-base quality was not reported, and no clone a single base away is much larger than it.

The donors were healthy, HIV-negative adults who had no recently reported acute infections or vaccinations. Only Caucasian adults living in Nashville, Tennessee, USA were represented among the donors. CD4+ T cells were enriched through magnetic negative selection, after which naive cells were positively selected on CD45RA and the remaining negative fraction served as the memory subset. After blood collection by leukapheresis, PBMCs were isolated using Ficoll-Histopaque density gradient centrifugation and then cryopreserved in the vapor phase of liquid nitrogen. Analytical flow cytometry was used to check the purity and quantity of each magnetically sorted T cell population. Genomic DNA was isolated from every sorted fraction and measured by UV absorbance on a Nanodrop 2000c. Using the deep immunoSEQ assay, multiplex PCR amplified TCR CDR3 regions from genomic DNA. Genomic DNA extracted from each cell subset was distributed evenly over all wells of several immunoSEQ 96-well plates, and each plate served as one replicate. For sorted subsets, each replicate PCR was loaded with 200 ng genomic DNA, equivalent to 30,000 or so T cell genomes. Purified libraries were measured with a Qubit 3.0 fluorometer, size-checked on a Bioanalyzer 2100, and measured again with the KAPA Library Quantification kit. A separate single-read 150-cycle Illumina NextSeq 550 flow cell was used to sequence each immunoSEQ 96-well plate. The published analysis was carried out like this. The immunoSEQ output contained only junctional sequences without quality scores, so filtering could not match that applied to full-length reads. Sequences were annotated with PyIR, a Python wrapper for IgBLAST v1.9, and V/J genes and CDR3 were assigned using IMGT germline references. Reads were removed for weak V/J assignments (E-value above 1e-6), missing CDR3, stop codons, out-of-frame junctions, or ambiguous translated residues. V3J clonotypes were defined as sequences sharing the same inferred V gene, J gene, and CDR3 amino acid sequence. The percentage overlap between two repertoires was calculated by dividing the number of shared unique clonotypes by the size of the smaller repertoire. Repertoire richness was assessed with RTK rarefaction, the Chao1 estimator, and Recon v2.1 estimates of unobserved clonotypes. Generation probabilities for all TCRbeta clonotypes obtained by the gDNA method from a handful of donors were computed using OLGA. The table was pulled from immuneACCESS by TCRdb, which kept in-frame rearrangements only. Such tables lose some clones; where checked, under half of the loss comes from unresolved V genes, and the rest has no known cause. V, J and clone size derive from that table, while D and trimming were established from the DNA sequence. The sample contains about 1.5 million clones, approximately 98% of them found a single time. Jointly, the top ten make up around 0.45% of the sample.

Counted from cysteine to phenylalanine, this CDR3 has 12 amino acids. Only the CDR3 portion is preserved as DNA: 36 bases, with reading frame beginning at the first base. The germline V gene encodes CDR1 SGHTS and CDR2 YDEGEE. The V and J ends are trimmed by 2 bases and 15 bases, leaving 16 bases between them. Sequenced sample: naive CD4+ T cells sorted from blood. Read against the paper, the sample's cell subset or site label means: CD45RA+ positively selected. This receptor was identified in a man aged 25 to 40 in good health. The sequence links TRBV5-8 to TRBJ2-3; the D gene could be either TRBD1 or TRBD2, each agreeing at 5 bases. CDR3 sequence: CASSFPGTTRYF. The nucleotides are TGTGCCAGCAGCTTTCCCGGGACCACGAGATATTTT.